This T cell receptor beta chain derives from a study of blood T cells in healthy people across ages. Study results and limitations: Strong correlation linked observed beta diversity and percent naive T cells. Higher diversity and more naive CD4+ cells were features of long-lived donors, compared to aged donors.

This clonotype was detected a few times. Its antigen is not known. The authors ran a second PCR of roughly 6 to 11 cycles using a sample-barcoded 5' primer and a J-beta primer mix. Through a template-switch adaptor with 12 random nucleotides, each cDNA molecule received a tag. Using its own MiXCR run on the 5' RACE reads, TCRdb lists one record per CDR3 protein. The sample yields under 800,000 distinct CDR3 sequences, roughly 21% seen once. Researchers isolated at least 7 million PBMCs per sample. The CDR3 is made up of 18 amino acids. J lost 0 bases, V lost 7 bases, and 7 bases had no gene match. Germline loops: CDR1 SGHVS, CDR2 FQNEAQ.

Sample: blood. This clonotype was obtained from a man in his sixties or seventies in good health. J is TRBJ2-6 and V is TRBV7-8; 12 bases are shared with TRBD1. The CDR3 loop reads CASISGTGGFSGANVLTF. The CDR3, as DNA: TGTGCCAGCATCTCCGGGACAGGGGGCTTCTCTGGGGCCAACGTCCTGACTTTC.